The entry below describes one TCR beta chain. The CDR3 is made up of 14 amino acids. Trimming took off 5 bases at V and 4 bases at J, with 12 bases between the two ends. Germline V CDR1 and CDR2: MNHEY, SMNVEV (reference sequence). Original handling: Reference gene primer amplification in the assay estimated nucleated cell counts. TCRdb's table, derived via immunoSEQ multiplex PCR, lists solely in-frame clones and lacks some. V, J and clone size are taken as reported in that table, and D and trimming were inferred from the DNA itself. This sample yields some 150,000 clones, of which roughly nine tenths are seen a single time; 0.55% belongs to the top ten. The record originates from a study of blood T cell repertoires in COVID-19. Across the whole study: Spain, Italy and the United States supplied samples that represented acute and convalescent COVID-19. The cDNA or gDNA used as material had been derived from T cells, B-cell-depleted T cells, or PBMCs.

The sample consisted of peripheral blood. The J gene is TRBJ2-1, the V gene TRBV27; D is unresolved. The origin of this receptor is a man aged 50-59 years with acute or convalescent COVID-19. The CDR3 here is CASSQASLYNEQFF. The CDR3, as DNA: TGTGCCAGCAGTCAGGCCTCTCTATACAATGAGCAGTTCTTC.